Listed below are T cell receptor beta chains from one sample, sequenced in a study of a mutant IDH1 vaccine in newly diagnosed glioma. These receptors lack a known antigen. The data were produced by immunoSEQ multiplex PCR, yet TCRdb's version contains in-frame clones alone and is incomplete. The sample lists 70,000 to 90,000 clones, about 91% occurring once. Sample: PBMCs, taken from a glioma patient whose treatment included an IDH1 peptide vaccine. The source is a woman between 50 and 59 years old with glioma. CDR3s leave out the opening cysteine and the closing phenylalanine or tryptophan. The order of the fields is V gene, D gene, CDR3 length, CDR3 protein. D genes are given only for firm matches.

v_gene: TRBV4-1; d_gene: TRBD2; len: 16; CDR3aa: ASSQEGTSGGGKNIQY
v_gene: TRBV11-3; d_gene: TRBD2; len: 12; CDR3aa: ASSGTSGYNEQF
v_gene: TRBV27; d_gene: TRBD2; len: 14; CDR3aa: ASSLFPGGGTDTQY
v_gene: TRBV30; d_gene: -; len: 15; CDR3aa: AWSDPRPGVSNQPQH
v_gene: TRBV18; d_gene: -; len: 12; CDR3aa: ASSPQAMGEKLF
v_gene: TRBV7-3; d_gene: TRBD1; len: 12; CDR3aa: ASSSRGGFTEAF
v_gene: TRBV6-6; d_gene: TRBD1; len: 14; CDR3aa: ASSYTPDRAGNTIY
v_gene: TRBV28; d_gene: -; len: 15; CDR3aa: ASSLGLGYSGANVLT
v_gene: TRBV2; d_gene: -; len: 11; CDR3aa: ASNRDSNQPQH
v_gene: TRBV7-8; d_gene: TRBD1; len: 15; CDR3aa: ASSLVRGEGADQPQH
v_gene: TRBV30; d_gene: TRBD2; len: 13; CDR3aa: AWSVGTSEYNEQF
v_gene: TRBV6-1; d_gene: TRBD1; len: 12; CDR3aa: ASSEWTGRNEQY
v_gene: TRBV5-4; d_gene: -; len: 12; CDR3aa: ASSRQASSYGYT
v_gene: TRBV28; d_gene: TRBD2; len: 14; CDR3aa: ASSTGLAIAYNEQF
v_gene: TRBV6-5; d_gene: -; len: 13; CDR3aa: ASSESFPLYYGYT
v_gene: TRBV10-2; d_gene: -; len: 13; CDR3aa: ASSEVASLGNTIY
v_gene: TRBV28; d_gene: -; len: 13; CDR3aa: ASSLRYGGNQPQH
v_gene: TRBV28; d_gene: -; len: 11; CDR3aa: ASSLGGTYEQY
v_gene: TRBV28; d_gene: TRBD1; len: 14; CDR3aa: ASSFFRDRVRQPQH
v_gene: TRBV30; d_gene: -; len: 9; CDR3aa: AWEDYNEQF
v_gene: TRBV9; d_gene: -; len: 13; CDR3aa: ASRWDPGSSYEQY
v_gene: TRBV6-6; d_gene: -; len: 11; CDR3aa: ASSFETGREQY
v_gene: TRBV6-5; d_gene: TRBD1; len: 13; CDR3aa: ASSYSGGGNQPQH
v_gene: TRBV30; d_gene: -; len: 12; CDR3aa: AWSVSGFRQPQH
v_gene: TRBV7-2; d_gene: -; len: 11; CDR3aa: ASSPYLTNEQY
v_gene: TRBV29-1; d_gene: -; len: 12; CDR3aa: SSGGVVENTEAF
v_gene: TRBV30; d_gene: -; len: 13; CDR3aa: AWSARQGGSYEQY
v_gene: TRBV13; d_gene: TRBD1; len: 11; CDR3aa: ASSEQGRTEAF
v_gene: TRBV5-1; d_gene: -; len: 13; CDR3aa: ASSRDSLNTGELF
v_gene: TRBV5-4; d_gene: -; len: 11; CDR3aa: ASSSPDLTTQY
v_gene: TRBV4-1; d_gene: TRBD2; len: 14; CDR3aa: ASSLGTSGSIYEQY
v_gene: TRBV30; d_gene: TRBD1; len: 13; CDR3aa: AWTNPRDRQETQY
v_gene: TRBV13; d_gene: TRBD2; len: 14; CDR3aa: ASSLGLAENTGELF
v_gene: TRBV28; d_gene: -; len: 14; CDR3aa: ASSFPTDHEGAEAF
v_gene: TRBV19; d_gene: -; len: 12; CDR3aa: ASRPGSGANVLT
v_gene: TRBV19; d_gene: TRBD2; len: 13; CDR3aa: ASRGLAGATDTQY
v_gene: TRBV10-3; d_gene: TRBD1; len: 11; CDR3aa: AIRDRGDYGYT
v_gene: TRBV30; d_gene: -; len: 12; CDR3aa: AWREDRYNGPLH
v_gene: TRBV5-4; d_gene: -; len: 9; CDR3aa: ASSSSYEQY